This entry is about one T cell receptor (beta chain). Antigen specificity is unknown. This sample is part of a study of cytomegalovirus exposure and HLA in healthy donors. General study results and limits: Rarity held for most TCR sequences, but there were some public TCRs that occurred in many donors. Previous analysis showed most TCR beta V segments were productive about 87% or about 30% of the time.

Primers: 60 Vbeta forward and 13 Jbeta reverse. Per the study methods: In a later analysis, the count reached 74 million or so unique TCR beta chains, with roughly 12 million shared. Generated by immunoSEQ multiplex PCR, the TCRdb table keeps only in-frame clones and is missing some. V, J and clone size reflect that table, while D and trimming were determined from the DNA. Of roughly 190,000 clones listed, 75% to 80% were seen once; the top ten hold 2.9%. Trimming removed 6 bases from V and 0 bases from J; junction bases left unmatched: 10. The V gene's germline CDR1 is MGHDK and CDR2 SYGVNS. The length of the CDR3 is 17 residues.

Sequencing was done on a sample of PBMCs. This clonotype was obtained from a female donor in good health and CMV-seronegative. This chain connects TRBV25-1 to TRBJ1-4, with TRBD1 identical over 7 bases. The CDR3 loop is CASSRHRGQPTNEKLFF. The CDR3 bases are TGTGCCAGCAGCCGCCACCGGGGACAGCCAACTAATGAAAAACTGTTTTTT.